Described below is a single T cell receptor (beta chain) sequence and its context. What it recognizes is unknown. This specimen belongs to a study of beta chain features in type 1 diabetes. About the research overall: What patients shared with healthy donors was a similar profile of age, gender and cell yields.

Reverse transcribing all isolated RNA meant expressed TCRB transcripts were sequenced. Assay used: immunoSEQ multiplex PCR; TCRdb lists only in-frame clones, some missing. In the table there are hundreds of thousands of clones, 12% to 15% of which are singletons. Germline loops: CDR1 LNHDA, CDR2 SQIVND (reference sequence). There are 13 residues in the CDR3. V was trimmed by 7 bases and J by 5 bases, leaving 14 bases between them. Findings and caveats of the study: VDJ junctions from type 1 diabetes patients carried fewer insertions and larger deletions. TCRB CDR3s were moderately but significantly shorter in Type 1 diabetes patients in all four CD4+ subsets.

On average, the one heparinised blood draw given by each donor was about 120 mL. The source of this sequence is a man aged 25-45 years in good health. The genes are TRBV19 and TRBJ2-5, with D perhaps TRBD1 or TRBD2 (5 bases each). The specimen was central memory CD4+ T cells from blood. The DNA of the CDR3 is TGTGCCAGTACAATTCAGAGGGGTGAGACCCAGTACTTC. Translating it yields CASTIQRGETQYF.